The present T cell receptor beta chain was sequenced within a study of cytomegalovirus exposure and HLA in healthy donors. Whole-study results and caveats: In an earlier analysis, in approximately 570 donors, most V segments appeared productive either ~90% or ~30% of the time. In a later analysis, CMV-associated beta chains were mostly HLA-associated, it appeared.

Germline CDR1 and CDR2: SNHLY and FYNNEI. The CDR3 is made up of 14 amino acids. Trimming took 4 bases from V and 1 from J; bases not matched to a gene: 0. With regard to this clone: Its cognate antigen is unknown.

PCR was performed using 60 Vbeta and 13 Jbeta primers. TCRdb's copy holds only in-frame clones and misses some; the assay was immunoSEQ multiplex PCR. The data show 150,000 to 200,000 clones, more than 65% seen once. Sequenced sample: PBMCs. This clonotype originated in a woman in her 30s in good health and CMV-seronegative. The J gene is TRBJ2-3, the V gene TRBV2, with 9 nucleotides matching TRBD1. The DNA of the CDR3 is TGTGCCAGCAGTGGACAGGGGGGCACAGATACGCAGTATTTT. Its protein product is CASSGQGGTDTQYF.